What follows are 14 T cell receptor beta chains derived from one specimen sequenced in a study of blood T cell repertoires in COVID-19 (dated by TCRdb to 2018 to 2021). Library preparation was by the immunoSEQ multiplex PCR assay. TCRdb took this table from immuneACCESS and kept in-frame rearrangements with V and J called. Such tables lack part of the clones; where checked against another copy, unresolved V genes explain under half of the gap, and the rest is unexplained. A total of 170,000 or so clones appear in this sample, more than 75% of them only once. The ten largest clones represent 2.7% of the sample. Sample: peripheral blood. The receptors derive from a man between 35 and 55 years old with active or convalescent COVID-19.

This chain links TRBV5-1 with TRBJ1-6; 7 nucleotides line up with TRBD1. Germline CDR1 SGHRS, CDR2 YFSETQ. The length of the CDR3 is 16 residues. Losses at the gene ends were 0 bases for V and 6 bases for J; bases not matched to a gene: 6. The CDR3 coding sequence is TGCGCCAGCAGCTTGGAAGGGACAGTCCCTAATTCACCCCTCCACTTT. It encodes CASSLEGTVPNSPLHF.

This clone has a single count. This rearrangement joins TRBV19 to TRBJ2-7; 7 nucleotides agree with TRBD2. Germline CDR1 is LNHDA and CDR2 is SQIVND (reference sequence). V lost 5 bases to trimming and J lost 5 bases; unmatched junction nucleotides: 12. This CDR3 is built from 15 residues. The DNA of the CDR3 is TGTGCCAGTAGTGTCCCGGGGAGGGGTTCCCACGAGCAGTACTTC. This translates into CASSVPGRGSHEQYF.

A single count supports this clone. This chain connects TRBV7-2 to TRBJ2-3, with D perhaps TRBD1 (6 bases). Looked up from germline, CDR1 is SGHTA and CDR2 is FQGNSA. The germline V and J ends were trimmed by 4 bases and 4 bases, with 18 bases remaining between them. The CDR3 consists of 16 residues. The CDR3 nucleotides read TGTGCCAGCAGCTCCCGACCGAGGGGGAGTCCAGATACGCAGTATTTT. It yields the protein CASSSRPRGSPDTQYF.

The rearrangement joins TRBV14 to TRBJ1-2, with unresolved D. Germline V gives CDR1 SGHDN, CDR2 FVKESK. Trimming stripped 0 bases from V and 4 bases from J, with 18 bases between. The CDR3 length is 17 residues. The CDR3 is CASSQEVGPLRRYGYTF. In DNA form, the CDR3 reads TGTGCCAGCAGCCAAGAGGTGGGCCCTCTCAGACGCTATGGCTACACCTTC.

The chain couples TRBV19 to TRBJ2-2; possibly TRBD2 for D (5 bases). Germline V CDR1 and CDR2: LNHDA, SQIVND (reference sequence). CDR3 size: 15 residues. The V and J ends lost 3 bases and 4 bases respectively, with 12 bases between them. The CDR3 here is CASSMEVGGTGELFF. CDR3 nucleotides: TGTGCCAGTAGTATGGAGGTGGGTGGCACCGGGGAGCTGTTTTTT.

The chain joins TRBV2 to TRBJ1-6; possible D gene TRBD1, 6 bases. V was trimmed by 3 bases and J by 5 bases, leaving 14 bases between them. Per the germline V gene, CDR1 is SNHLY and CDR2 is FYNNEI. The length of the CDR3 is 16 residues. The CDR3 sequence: CASSDMGAQNNSPLHF. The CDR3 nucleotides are TGTGCCAGCAGTGATATGGGGGCTCAGAATAATTCACCCCTCCACTTT.

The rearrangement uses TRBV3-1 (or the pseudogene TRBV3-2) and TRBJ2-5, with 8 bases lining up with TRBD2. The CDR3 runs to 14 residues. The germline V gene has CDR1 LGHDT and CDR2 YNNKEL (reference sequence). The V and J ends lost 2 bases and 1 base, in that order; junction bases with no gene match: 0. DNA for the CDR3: TGTGCCAGCAGCCAAAGCGGGGGCCAAGAGACCCAGTACTTC. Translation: CASSQSGGQETQYF.

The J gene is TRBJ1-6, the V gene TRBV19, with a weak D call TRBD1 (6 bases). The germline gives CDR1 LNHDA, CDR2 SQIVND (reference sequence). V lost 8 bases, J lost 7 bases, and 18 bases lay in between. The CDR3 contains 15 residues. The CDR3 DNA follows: TGTGCCAGTCGACAAGGAGAGAGGGGGAATTCACCCCTCCACTTT. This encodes CASRQGERGNSPLHF.

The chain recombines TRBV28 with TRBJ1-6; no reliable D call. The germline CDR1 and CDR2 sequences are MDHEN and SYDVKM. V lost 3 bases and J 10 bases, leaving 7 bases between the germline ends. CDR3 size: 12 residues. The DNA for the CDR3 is TGTGCCAGCAGTTTCCGGGAATCACCCCTCCACTTT. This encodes CASSFRESPLHF.

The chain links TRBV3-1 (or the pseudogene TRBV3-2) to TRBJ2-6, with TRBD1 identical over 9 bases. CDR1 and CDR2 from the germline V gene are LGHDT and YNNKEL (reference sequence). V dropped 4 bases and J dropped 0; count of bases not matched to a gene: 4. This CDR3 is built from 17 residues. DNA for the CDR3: TGTGCCAGCAGCCTCGGGACAGGGCTCTCTGGGGCCAACGTCCTGACTTTC. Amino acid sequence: CASSLGTGLSGANVLTF.

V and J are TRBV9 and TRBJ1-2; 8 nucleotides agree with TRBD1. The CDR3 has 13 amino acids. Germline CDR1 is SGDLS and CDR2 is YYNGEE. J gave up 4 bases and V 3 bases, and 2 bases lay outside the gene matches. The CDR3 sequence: CASSEQGGYGYTF. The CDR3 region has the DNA TGTGCCAGCAGCGAACAGGGGGGCTATGGCTACACCTTC. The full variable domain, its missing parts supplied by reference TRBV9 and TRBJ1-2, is DSGVTQTPKHLITATGQRVTLRCSPRSGDLSVYWYQQSLDQGLQFLIQYYNGEERAKGNILERFSAQQFPDLHSELNLSSLELGDSALYFCASSEQGGYGYTFGSGTRLTVV.

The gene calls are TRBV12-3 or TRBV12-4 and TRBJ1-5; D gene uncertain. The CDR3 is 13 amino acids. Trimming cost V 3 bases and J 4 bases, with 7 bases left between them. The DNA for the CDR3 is TGTGCCAGCAGTTTCCGGGAGAATCAGCCCCAGCATTTT. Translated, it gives CASSFRENQPQHF.

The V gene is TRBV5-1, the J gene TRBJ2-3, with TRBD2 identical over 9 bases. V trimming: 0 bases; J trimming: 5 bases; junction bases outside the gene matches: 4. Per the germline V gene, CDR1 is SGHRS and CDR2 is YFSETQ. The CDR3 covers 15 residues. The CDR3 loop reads CASSLASGEIDTQYF. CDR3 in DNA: TGCGCCAGCAGCTTGGCTAGCGGGGAAATAGATACGCAGTATTTT.

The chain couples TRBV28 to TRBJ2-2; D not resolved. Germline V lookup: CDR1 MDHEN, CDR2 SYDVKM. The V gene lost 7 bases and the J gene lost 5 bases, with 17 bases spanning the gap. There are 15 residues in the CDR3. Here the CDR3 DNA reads TGTGCCAGCACTCCCTTACCCACTTTAACCGGGGAGCTGTTTTTT. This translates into CASTPLPTLTGELFF.